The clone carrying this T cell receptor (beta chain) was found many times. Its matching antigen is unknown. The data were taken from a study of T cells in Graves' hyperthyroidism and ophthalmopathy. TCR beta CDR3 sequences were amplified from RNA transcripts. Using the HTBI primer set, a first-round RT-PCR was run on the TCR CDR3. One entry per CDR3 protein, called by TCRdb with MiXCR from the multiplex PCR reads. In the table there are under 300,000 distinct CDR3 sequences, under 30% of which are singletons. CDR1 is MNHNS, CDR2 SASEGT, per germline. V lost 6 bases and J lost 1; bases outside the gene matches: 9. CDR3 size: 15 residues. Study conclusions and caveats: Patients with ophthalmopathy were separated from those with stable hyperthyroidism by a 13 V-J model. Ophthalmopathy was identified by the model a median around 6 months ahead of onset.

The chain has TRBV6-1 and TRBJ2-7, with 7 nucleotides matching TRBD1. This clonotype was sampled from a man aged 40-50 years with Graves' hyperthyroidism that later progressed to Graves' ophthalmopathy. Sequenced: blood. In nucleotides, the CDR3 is TGTGCCAGCAGCGGGACAGATGACTGGTCCTACGAGCAGTACTTC. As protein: CASSGTDDWSYEQYF.